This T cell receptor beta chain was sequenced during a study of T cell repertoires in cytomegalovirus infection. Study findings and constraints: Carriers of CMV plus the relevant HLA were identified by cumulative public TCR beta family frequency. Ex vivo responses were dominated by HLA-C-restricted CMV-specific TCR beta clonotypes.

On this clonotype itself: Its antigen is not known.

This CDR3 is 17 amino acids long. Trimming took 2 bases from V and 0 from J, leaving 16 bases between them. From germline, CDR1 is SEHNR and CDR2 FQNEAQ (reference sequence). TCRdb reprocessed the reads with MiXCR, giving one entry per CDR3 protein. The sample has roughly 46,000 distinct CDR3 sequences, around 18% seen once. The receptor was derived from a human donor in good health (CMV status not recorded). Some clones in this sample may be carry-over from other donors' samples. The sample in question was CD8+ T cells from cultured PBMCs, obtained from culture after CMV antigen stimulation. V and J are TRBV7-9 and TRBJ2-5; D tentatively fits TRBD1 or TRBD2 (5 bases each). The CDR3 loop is CASSLREWDGYQETQYF. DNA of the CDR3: TGTGCCAGCAGCTTACGAGAATGGGACGGGTACCAAGAGACCCAGTACTTC.